The rows below give T cell receptor beta chains drawn from one sample of a study of cytotoxic CD8 clonotypes in ibrutinib-treated CLL. Clones were read by immunoSEQ multiplex PCR, and TCRdb kept only the in-frame ones, dropping some. This table holds about 150,000 clones, roughly three quarters found once. The specimen comprised PBMCs, sampled after 24 months of ibrutinib treatment. The receptors originated from a human donor with chronic lymphocytic leukemia. Each CDR3 is given with its conserved first and last residue. D genes are given only for firm matches. The size entry is marked missing in some rows and otherwise reads once, few, many or a size class.

D	V	size	J	DNA	CDR3
NA	TRBV6-5	NA	TRBJ1-4	TGTGCCAGCAGGCAGGACGGGAGGAATGAAAAACTGTTTTTT	CASRQDGRNEKLFF
TRBD1	TRBV9	many	TRBJ2-5	TGTGCCAGCAGCGTAGGACAGGGAGAGACCCAGTACTTC	CASSVGQGETQYF
TRBD1	TRBV19	NA	TRBJ2-7	TGTGCCAGTAGTCTAACAGGGGGGCCTTACGAGCAGTACTTC	CASSLTGGPYEQYF
TRBD2	TRBV10-3	NA	TRBJ2-2	TGTGCCATCAGTGTTGCGGGAGAAGGGATCTCCGGGTTCACCGGGGAGCTGTTTTTT	CAISVAGEGISGFTGELFF
NA	TRBV10-1	NA	TRBJ1-1	TGCGCCAGCAAGAGGGGCGGCATGAACACTGAAGCTTTCTTT	CASKRGGMNTEAFF
NA	TRBV11-2	NA	TRBJ1-4	TGTGCCAGCAGCTTAGGGGTCCGGACAAGGCGTGAAAAACTGTTTTTT	CASSLGVRTRREKLFF
NA	TRBV2	NA	TRBJ2-6	TGTGCCAGCAGTGTTGAAAGTCCTGGGGCCAACGTCCTGACTTTC	CASSVESPGANVLTF
TRBD1	TRBV7-3	NA	TRBJ2-1	TGTGCCAGCAGCTTCGGGACAGACTACAATGAGCAGTTCTTC	CASSFGTDYNEQFF
NA	TRBV25-1	NA	TRBJ2-7	TGTGCCACCAGTCCGCTTGGGGGTAACCCTTCCGAGCAGTACTTC	CATSPLGGNPSEQYF
NA	TRBV7-9	few	TRBJ2-7	TGTGCCAGCGGACTCCCAGGGGTTTACGAGCAGTACTTC	CASGLPGVYEQYF
NA	TRBV11-2	NA	TRBJ2-7	TGTGCCAGCAGCCCCGGACAGCCCTACGAGCAGTACTTC	CASSPGQPYEQYF
NA	TRBV27	NA	TRBJ2-7	TGTGCCAGCACCTTGGCGGAGGGCAGGGGCGAGCAGTACTTC	CASTLAEGRGEQYF
TRBD1	TRBV10-3	NA	TRBJ2-6	TGTGCCATCAGTGGGGGACAGGGGGTCTCTGGGGCCAACGTCCTGACTTTC	CAISGGQGVSGANVLTF
TRBD2	TRBV4-2	NA	TRBJ2-7	TGTGCCAGCAGCCAAGACCCTAGCGGAATCTCCTACGAGCAGTACTTC	CASSQDPSGISYEQYF
TRBD1	TRBV9	few	TRBJ2-1	TGTGCCAGCAGCGTAGTCTGGGACAGTACCTACAATGAGCAGTTCTTC	CASSVVWDSTYNEQFF
NA	TRBV30	few	TRBJ1-5	TGTGCCTGGGCTGGGGGTGGATTCGATCAGCCCCAGCATTTT	CAWAGGGFDQPQHF
NA	TRBV7-8	NA	TRBJ1-3	TGTGCCAGCGGAACACAGGGTTCTGGAAACACCATATATTTT	CASGTQGSGNTIYF
TRBD1	TRBV2	once	TRBJ1-2	TGTGCCAGCACGGAGCAGGGGGCGGCCGGGACCTTC	CASTEQGAAGTF
TRBD2	TRBV5-1	NA	TRBJ2-5	TGCGCCAGCAGCCCGGGACTAGCCCAAGAGACCCAGTACTTC	CASSPGLAQETQYF
NA	TRBV29-1	NA	TRBJ1-5	TGCAGCGTTGGCTCAGGGGATCAGCCCCAGCATTTT	CSVGSGDQPQHF
TRBD1	TRBV9	NA	TRBJ1-2	TGTGCCAGCAGCGTAGATAGGGACAGGGGGCGTCTCGGGCTCGACTATGGCTACACCTTC	CASSVDRDRGRLGLDYGYTF
NA	TRBV29-1	NA	TRBJ2-1	TGCAGCGTTGGATACAATGAGCAGTTCTTC	CSVGYNEQFF
TRBD1	TRBV15	once	TRBJ2-5	TGTGCCACCAGCCCCCGACAGGGGGCGCATGAGACCCAGTACTTC	CATSPRQGAHETQYF
NA	TRBV15	NA	TRBJ1-4	TGTGCCACCAGCAGAAGTCTAGCAACTAATGAAAAACTGTTTTTT	CATSRSLATNEKLFF
NA	TRBV28	few	TRBJ2-7	TGTGCCAGCAGTTCCGGACAGTCCTACGAGCAGTACTTC	CASSSGQSYEQYF
TRBD2	TRBV28	once	TRBJ2-7	TGTGCCAGCAGCCCTAGCGGGAGGGGCTCCTACGAGCAGTACTTC	CASSPSGRGSYEQYF
NA	TRBV7-6	NA	TRBJ1-2	TGTGCCAGCAGCTTAGCGCGTGGTTCAGGGCCTACCGCCTATGGCTACACCTTC	CASSLARGSGPTAYGYTF
TRBD1	TRBV27	few	TRBJ1-6	TGTGCCAGCACCCCCGGGACAGGGGGTTCACCCCTCCACTTT	CASTPGTGGSPLHF
NA	TRBV18	NA	TRBJ1-1	TGTGCCAGCTCACCCTTAGGGGGGCCCTCGAACACTGAAGCTTTCTTT	CASSPLGGPSNTEAFF
NA	TRBV20-1	NA	TRBJ1-2	TGCAGTGCTAGTGTAGTGGGGGGCTACACCTTC	CSASVVGGYTF
NA	TRBV7-9	many	TRBJ1-1	TGTGCCAGCAGCCCCTCACTCCCCCGGGGCACTGAAGCTTTCTTT	CASSPSLPRGTEAFF
NA	TRBV7-2	few	TRBJ2-7	TGTGCCAGCAGCTCCGGGCGCGACTACGAGCAGTACTTC	CASSSGRDYEQYF
NA	TRBV5-4	NA	TRBJ1-2	TGTGCCAGCAGCCAGGACAGTTCCCACTATGGCTACACCTTC	CASSQDSSHYGYTF
TRBD2	TRBV7-3	NA	TRBJ2-7	TGTGCCAGCAGCAGACTAGCGGGAGGTGGCTACGAGCAGTACTTC	CASSRLAGGGYEQYF
NA	TRBV6-5	NA	TRBJ2-7	TGTGCCAGCAGCCAGGGCCGGGACGAGCAGTACTTC	CASSQGRDEQYF
TRBD1	TRBV5-4	NA	TRBJ2-3	TGTGCCAGCAGCACCGGACAGGTCGCCACAGATACGCAGTATTTT	CASSTGQVATDTQYF
NA	TRBV12-5	NA	TRBJ2-7	TGTGCTAGTGGTTTGGTACTAGGTCAGGGGCCGTGGGAGCAGTACTTC	CASGLVLGQGPWEQYF
NA	TRBV7-2	NA	TRBJ1-1	TGTGCCAGCAGCTCCCGGGGGCCCATGAACACTGAAGCTTTCTTT	CASSSRGPMNTEAFF
NA	TRBV7-9	once	TRBJ2-3	TGTGCCAGCAGCTTAGGTCAACCCGGGGCAGATACGCAGTATTTT	CASSLGQPGADTQYF
NA	TRBV27	NA	TRBJ1-5	TGTGCCAGCAGTTTTGGGCAGACCCCCAATCAGCCCCAGCATTTT	CASSFGQTPNQPQHF
NA	TRBV5-6	NA	TRBJ2-2	TGTGCCAGCAGCCCCATTTCGGTGGGACAGCTGTTTTTT	CASSPISVGQLFF
NA	TRBV5-1	few	TRBJ2-7	TGCGCCAGCAGCCGCTACTACGAGCAGTACTTC	CASSRYYEQYF
TRBD1	TRBV11-1	few	TRBJ1-6	TGTGCCAGCAGCGCGGGACAGCTAATTCAAGGTCTCCACTTT	CASSAGQLIQGLHF
NA	TRBV9	NA	TRBJ1-1	TGTGCCAGCAGCGCTGTGGTGAACACTGAAGCTTTCTTT	CASSAVVNTEAFF
NA	TRBV20-1	NA	TRBJ2-3	TGCAGTGCTAGCGGCGATACGCAGTATTTT	CSASGDTQYF
TRBD2	TRBV10-3	once	TRBJ2-7	TGTGCCATCAGTGAGACCGGGACTAGCGGCGAGCAGTACTTC	CAISETGTSGEQYF
NA	TRBV18	NA	TRBJ1-1	TGTGCCAGCTCACCCCGGACACTTAACACTGAAGCTTTCTTT	CASSPRTLNTEAFF
NA	TRBV29-1	NA	TRBJ1-1	TGCAGCGTTGAAGGGCGCCGAGGGGGGGGCACTGAAGCTTTCTTT	CSVEGRRGGGTEAFF
NA	TRBV5-5	NA	TRBJ2-7	TGTGCCAGCACCCCCGGACCTTGGGCAGGGGGGTACGAGCAGTACTTC	CASTPGPWAGGYEQYF
NA	TRBV19	NA	TRBJ1-5	TGTGCCAGTTCTAGACAGAATAGCAATCAGCCCCAGCATTTT	CASSRQNSNQPQHF
TRBD1	TRBV27	NA	TRBJ2-2	TGTGCCAGCAGCAAGACAGGGCAAGCCAACACCGGGGAGCTGTTTTTT	CASSKTGQANTGELFF
TRBD1	TRBV6-5	NA	TRBJ2-3	TGTGCCAGCAGTCCCCGGACAGGGGGCACAGATACGCAGTATTTT	CASSPRTGGTDTQYF
NA	TRBV4-1	NA	TRBJ2-7	TGCGCCAGCAGCCAAGATCGCGGGGACCGACAGTACTTC	CASSQDRGDRQYF
NA	TRBV20-1	NA	TRBJ2-7	TGCAGTGCTAGTCGGGCCTACGAGCAGTACTTC	CSASRAYEQYF
NA	TRBV10-3	NA	TRBJ1-4	TGTGCCATCAGTGGGGCCCGGGAGGCTAATGAAAAACTGTTTTTT	CAISGAREANEKLFF
TRBD2	TRBV7-2	NA	TRBJ2-3	TGTGCCAGCAGAGACCGACTAGCGGGGACAGATACGCAGTATTTT	CASRDRLAGTDTQYF
TRBD1	TRBV6-5	once	TRBJ1-6	TGTGCCAGCACCACCCAGGGACAGGGGAATTCACCCCTCCACTTT	CASTTQGQGNSPLHF
NA	TRBV27	once	TRBJ2-7	TGTGCCAGCAGTTTGAGGGACATAATCGACGAGCAGTACTTC	CASSLRDIIDEQYF